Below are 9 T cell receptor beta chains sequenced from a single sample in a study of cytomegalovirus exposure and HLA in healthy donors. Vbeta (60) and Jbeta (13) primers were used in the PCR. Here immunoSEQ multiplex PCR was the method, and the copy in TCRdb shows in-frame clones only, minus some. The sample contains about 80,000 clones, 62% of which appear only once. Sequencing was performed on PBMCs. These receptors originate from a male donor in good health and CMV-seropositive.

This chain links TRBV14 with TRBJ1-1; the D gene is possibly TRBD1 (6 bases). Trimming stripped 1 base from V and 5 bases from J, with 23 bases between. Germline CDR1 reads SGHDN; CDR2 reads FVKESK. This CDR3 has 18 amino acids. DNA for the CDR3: TGTGCCAGCAGCCAAGGAAGCTGGTACTGGGGGCGGTGGACTGAAGCTTTCTTT. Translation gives CASSQGSWYWGRWTEAFF.

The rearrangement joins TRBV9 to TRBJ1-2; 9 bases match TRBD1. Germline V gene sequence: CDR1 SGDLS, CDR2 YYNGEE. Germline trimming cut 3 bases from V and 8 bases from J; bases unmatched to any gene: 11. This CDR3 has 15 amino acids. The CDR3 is CASSDRDRAPTGYTF. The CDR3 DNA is TGTGCCAGCAGCGACCGGGACAGGGCTCCCACCGGCTACACCTTC.

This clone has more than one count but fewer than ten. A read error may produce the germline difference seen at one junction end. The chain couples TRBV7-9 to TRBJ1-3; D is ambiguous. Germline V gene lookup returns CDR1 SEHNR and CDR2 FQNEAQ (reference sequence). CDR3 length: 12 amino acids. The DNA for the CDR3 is TGTTCCAGCAGCCGAGTCGAGGGCACCATATATTTT. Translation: CSSSRVEGTIYF.

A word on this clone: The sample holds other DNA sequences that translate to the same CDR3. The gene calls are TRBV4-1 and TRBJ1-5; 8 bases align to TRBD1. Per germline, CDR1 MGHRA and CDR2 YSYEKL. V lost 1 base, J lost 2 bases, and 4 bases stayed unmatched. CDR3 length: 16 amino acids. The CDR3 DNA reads TGCGCCAGCAGCCAAGGTCCGGGACAGGGCAATCAGCCCCAGCATTTT. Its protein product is CASSQGPGQGNQPQHF.

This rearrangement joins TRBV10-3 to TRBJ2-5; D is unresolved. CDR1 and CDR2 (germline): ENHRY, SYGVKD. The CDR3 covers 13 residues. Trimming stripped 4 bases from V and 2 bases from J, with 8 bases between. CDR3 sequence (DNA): TGTGCCATCAGTGTCCGGAGACAAGAGACCCAGTACTTC. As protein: CAISVRRQETQYF.

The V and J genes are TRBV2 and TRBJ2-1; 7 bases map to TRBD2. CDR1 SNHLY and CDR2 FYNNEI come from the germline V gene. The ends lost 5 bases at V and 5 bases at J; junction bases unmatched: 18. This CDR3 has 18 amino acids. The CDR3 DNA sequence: TGTGCCAGCAGTACTGATCATGGGGTTAGCGGGCCCCACAATGAGCAGTTCTTC. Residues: CASSTDHGVSGPHNEQFF. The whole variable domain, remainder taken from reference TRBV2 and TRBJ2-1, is EPEVTQTPSHQVTQMGQEVILRCVPISNHLYFYWYRQILGQKVEFLVSFYNNEISEKSEIFDDQFSVERPDGSNFTLKIRSTKLEDSAMYFCASSTDHGVSGPHNEQFFGPGTRLTVL.

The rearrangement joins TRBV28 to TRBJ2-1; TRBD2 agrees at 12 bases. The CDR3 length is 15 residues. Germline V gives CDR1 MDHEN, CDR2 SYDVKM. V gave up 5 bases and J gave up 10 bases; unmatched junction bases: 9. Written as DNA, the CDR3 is TGTGCCAGCAGTGCCCCTAGCGGGGGGGCTAACGAGCAGTTCTTC. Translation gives CASSAPSGGANEQFF.

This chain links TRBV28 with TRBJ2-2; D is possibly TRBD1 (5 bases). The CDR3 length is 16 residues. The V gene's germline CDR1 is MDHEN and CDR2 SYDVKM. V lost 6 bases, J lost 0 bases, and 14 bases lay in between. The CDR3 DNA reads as TGTGCCAGCAGCCATCCCGACAGAGCGAACACCGGGGAGCTGTTTTTT. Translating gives CASSHPDRANTGELFF.

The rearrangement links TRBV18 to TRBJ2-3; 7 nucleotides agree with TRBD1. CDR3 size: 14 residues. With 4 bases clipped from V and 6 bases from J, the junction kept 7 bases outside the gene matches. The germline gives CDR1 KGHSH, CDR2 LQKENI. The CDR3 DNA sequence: TGTGCCAGCTCACTGACAGGGAAAGGGGATACGCAGTATTTT. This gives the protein CASSLTGKGDTQYF.